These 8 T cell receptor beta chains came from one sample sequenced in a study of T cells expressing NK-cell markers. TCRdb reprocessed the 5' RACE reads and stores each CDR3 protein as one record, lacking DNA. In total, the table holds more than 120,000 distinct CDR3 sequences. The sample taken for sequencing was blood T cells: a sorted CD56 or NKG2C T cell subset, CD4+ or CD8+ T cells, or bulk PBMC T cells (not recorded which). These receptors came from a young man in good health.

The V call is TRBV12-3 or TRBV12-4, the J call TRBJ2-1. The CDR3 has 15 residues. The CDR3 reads CASSFGGSLYNEQFF.

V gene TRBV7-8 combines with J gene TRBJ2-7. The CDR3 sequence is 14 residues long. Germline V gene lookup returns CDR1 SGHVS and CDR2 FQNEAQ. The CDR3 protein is CASKGSVSSYEQYF.

CDR3 sequence: CATSDLTGAYNEQFF. The V and J genes are TRBV24-1 and TRBJ2-1; lacking DNA, the TRBD1 call made by TCRdb goes unchecked. This CDR3 is built from 15 residues. Germline V gives CDR1 KGHDR, CDR2 SFDVKD.

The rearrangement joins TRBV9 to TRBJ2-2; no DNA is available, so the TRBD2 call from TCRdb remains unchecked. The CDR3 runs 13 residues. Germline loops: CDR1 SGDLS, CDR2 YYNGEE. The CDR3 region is CASSHTSSGELFF.

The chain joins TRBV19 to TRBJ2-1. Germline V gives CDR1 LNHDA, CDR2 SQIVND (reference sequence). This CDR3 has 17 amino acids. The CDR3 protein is CASSIDVFGNSYNEQFF.

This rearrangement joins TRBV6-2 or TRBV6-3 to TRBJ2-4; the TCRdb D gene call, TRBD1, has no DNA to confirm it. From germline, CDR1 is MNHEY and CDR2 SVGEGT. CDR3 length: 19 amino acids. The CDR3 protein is CASSYQALTGGFGKNIQYF.

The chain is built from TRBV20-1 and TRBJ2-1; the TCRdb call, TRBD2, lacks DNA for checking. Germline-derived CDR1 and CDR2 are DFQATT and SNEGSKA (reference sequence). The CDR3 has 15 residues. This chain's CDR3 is CSARKPSGSFNEQFF.

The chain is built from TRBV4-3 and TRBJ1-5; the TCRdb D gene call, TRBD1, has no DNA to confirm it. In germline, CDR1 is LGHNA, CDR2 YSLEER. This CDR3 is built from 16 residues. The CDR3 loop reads CASSQDRDRADQPQHF.